Following are 7 T cell receptor beta chains from one sample sequenced in a study of T cell responses to AZD1222 COVID-19 vaccine. TCRdb's table, derived via immunoSEQ multiplex PCR, lists solely in-frame clones and lacks some. The sample includes roughly 140,000 clones, less than 90% of them seen just once. Sequences were derived from peripheral blood, sampled after recovery from COVID-19. The receptors were gathered from an adult who had recovered from COVID-19.

On this clone itself: Other DNA sequences within the sample encode an identical CDR3. This sequence joins TRBV9 and TRBJ2-2, with no clear D. The CDR3 is 12 residues long. The V and J ends lost 0 bases and 7 bases respectively, with 4 bases between them. The V gene's germline CDR1 is SGDLS and CDR2 YYNGEE. CDR3 bases: TGTGCCAGCAGCGTAGTTGGCGGGGAGCTGTTTTTT. It translates to CASSVVGGELFF.

This chain connects TRBV28 to TRBJ2-7; the D gene is possibly TRBD2 (5 bases). This CDR3 comprises 14 residues. CDR1 and CDR2 from the germline V gene are MDHEN and SYDVKM. Trimming took 7 bases from V and 5 from J, leaving 18 bases between them. The CDR3 spells CASNQPREPHEQYF. CDR3 DNA: TGTGCCAGCAATCAGCCCCGGGAACCACACGAGCAGTACTTC.

This clone was observed a few times. The chain carries TRBV5-4 and TRBJ2-7, with a possible D match to TRBD1 (5 bases). This CDR3 spans 14 amino acids. Deletions cut 2 bases from V and 2 bases from J, with 11 bases between. Looked up from germline, CDR1 is SGHNT and CDR2 is YYREEE (reference sequence). The chain's CDR3 is CASSFQQAPYEQYF. CDR3 DNA sequence: TGTGCCAGCAGCTTTCAACAGGCCCCCTACGAGCAGTACTTC.

The chain is built from TRBV5-1 and TRBJ1-2; 7 bases align to TRBD1. The germline V gene has CDR1 SGHRS and CDR2 YFSETQ. This CDR3 is 17 amino acids long. With V trimmed by 2 bases and J by 6 bases, 16 bases remained unmatched. Written as DNA, the CDR3 is TGCGCCAGCAGCTTTACAGGGGACGGAGGCAAAAGTGATGGCTACACCTTC. As protein: CASSFTGDGGKSDGYTF.

This rearrangement joins TRBV28 to TRBJ1-6; D is ambiguous. The CDR3 spans 15 residues. The V and J ends lost 5 bases and 5 bases respectively, with 13 bases between them. Germline loops: CDR1 MDHEN, CDR2 SYDVKM. Here the CDR3 DNA reads TGTGCCAGCAGTCCTCGGACCTTCGATAATTCACCCCTCCACTTT. Its protein product is CASSPRTFDNSPLHF.

The chain employs TRBV5-1 and TRBJ2-7, with 9 bases fitting TRBD1. V trimming: 1 base; J trimming: 5 bases; junction bases outside the gene matches: 4. The CDR3 sequence is 14 residues long. Germline V gene lookup returns CDR1 SGHRS and CDR2 YFSETQ. The CDR3 here is CASSLWDRENEQYF. CDR3 DNA: TGCGCCAGCAGCTTGTGGGACAGGGAAAACGAGCAGTACTTC.

The chain is built from TRBV9 and TRBJ2-5, with 7 bases aligning to TRBD2. The V gene's germline CDR1 is SGDLS and CDR2 YYNGEE. The CDR3 covers 14 residues. The J segment lost 1 base and the V segment lost 4 bases, leaving 4 bases of the junction unmatched. This CDR3 is CASSLSGGQETQYF. The CDR3 nucleotides read TGTGCCAGCAGCCTTTCGGGAGGCCAAGAGACCCAGTACTTC.